This TCR beta chain is drawn from a study of blood T cell repertoires in COVID-19. Overall study: The cDNA or gDNA used as material had been derived from T cells, B-cell-depleted T cells, or PBMCs.

CDR1 and CDR2 from the germline V gene are MNHEY and SVGAGI. The CDR3 contains 15 residues. V dropped 2 bases and J dropped 6 bases, with 16 bases sitting between them. Sequenced by immunoSEQ multiplex PCR; TCRdb stores in-frame clones only, minus some. The sample includes 150,000 to 200,000 clones, more than 75% of them seen just once. The TCR was taken from a woman between 45 and 65 years old with acute COVID-19. The sequenced material came from PBMCs or T cells enriched from blood (not recorded which). This chain links TRBV6-5 with TRBJ1-2; perhaps TRBD1 as D (6 bases). The CDR3 loop is CASSYGSGPGDGYTF. The CDR3 region has the DNA TGTGCCAGCAGTTACGGTTCAGGGCCAGGGGATGGCTACACCTTC.